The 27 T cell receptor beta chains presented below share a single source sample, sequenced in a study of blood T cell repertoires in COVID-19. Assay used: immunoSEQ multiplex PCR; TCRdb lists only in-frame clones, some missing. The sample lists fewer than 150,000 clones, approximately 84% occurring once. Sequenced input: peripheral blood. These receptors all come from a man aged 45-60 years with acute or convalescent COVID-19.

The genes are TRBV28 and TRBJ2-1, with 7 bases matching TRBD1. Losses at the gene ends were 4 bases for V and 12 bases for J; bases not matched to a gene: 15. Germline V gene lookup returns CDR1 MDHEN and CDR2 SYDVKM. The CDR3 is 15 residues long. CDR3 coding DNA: TGTGCCAGCAGTTCCCGACAGGGCTACAATGATGGGCAGTTCTTC. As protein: CASSSRQGYNDGQFF.

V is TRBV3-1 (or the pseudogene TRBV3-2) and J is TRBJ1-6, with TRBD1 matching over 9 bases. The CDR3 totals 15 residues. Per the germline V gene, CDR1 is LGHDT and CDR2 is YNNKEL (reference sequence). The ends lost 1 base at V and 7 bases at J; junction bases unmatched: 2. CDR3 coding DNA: TGTGCCAGCAGCCAAGTCACAGGGGGCAATTCACCCCTCCACTTT. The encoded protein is CASSQVTGGNSPLHF.

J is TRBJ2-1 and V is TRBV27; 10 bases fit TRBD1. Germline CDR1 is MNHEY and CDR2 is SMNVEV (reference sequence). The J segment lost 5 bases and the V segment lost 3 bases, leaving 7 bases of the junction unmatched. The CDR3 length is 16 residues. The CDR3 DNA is TGTGCCAGCAGTTTGCTGGGACAGGGGCTCAACAATGAGCAGTTCTTC. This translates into CASSLLGQGLNNEQFF.

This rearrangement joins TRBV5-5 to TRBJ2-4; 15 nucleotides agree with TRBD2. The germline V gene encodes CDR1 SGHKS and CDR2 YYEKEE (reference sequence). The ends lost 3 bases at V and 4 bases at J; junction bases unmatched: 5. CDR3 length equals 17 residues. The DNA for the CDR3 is TGTGCCAGCAGCTCTAGTGGGACTAGCGGGGGGAAAAACATTCAGTACTTC. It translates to CASSSSGTSGGKNIQYF. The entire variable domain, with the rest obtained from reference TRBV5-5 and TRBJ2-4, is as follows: DAGVTQSPTHLIKTRGQQVTLRCSPISGHKSVSWYQQVLGQGPQFIFQYYEKEERGRGNFPDRFSARQFPNYSSELNVNALLLGDSALYLCASSSSGTSGGKNIQYFGAGTRLSVL.

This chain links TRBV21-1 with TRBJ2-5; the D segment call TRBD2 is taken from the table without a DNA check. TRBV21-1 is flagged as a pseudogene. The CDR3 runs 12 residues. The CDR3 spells CASSLLDETQYF. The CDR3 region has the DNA TGTGCCAGCAGCCTCCTAGATGAGACCCAGTACTTC.

This CDR3 reads CASSLIGYEQYF. The CDR3 DNA is TGCGCCAGCAGCTTGATCGGTTACGAGCAGTACTTC. The chain couples TRBV5-1 to TRBJ2-7; D call uncertain. Germline CDR1 is SGHRS and CDR2 is YFSETQ. The CDR3 runs 12 residues. The V and J ends lost 1 base and 4 bases respectively, with 6 bases between them.

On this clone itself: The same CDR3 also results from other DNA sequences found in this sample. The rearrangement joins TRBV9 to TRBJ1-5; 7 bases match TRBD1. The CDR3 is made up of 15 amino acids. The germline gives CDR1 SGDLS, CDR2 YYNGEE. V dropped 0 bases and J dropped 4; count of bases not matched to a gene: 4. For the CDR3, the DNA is TGTGCCAGCAGCGTAGGGACAGGAGGTAATCAGCCCCAGCATTTT. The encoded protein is CASSVGTGGNQPQHF.

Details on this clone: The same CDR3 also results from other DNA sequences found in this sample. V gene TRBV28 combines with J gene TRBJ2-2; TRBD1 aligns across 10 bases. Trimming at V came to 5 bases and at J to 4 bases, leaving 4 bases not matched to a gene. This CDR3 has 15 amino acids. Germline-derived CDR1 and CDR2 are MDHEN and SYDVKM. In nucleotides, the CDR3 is TGTGCCAGCAGTCGACAGGGGGCCGGCACCGGGGAGCTGTTTTTT. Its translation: CASSRQGAGTGELFF.

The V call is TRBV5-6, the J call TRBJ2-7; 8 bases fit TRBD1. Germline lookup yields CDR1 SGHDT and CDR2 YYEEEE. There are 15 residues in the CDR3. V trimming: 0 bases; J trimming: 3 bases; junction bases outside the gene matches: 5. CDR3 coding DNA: TGTGCCAGCAGCTTGGACCCCGACAGGGGCTACGAGCAGTACTTC. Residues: CASSLDPDRGYEQYF.

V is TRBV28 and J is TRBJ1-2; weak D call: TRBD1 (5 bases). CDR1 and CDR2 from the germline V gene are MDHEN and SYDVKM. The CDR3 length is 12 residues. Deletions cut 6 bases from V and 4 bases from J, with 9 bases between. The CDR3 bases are TGTGCCAGCAGGCCGACAGCCTATGGCTACACCTTC. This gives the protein CASRPTAYGYTF.

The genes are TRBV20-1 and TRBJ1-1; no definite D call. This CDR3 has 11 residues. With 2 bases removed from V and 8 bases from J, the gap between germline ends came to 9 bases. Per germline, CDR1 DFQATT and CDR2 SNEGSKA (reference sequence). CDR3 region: CSARSAREAFF. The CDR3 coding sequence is TGCAGTGCTAGATCGGCCAGGGAAGCTTTCTTT.

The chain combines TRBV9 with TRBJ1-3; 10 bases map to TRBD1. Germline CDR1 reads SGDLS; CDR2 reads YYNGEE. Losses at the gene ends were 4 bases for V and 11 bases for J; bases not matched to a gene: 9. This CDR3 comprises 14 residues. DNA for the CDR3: TGTGCCAGCAGCATTCGGACAGGGGGATCGGCCATATATTTT. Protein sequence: CASSIRTGGSAIYF.

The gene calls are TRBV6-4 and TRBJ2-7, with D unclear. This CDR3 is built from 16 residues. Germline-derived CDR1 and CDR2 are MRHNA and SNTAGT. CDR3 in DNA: TGTGCCAGCAGGCCTTCGCCGTGTGTAGCAGACGACCCCATGGACGTC. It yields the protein CASRPSPCVADDPMDV.

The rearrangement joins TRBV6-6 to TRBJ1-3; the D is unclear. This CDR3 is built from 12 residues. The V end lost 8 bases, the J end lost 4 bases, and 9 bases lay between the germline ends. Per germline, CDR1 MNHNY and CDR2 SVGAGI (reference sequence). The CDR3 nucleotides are TGTGCCAGCCAGGTTTTGGGAAACACCATATATTTT. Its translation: CASQVLGNTIYF.

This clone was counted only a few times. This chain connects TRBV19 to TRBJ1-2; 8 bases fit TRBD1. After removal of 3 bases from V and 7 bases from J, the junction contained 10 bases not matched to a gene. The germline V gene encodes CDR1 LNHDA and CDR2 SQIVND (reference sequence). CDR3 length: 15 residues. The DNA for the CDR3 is TGTGCCAGTAGTATCTTTGACAGGGGCCGGTCTGGCTACACCTTC. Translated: CASSIFDRGRSGYTF.

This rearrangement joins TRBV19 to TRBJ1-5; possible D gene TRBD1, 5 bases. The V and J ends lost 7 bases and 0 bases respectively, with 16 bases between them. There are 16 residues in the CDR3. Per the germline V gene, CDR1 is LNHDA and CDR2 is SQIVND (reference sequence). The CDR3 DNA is TGTGCCAGTAATCCCCGGGGGTTGTATAGCAATCAGCCCCAGCATTTT. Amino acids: CASNPRGLYSNQPQHF.

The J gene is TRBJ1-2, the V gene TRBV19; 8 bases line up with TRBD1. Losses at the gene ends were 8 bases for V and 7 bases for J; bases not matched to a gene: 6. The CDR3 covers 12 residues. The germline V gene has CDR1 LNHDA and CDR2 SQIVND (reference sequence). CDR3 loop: CASYQGAGGYTF. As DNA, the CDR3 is TGTGCCAGTTACCAGGGGGCCGGTGGCTACACCTTC. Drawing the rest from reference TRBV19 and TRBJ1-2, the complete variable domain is DGGITQSPKYLFRKEGQNVTLSCEQNLNHDAMYWYRQDPGQGLRLIYYSQIVNDFQKGDIAEGYSVSREKKESFPLTVTSAQKNPTAFYLCASYQGAGGYTFGSGTRLTVV.

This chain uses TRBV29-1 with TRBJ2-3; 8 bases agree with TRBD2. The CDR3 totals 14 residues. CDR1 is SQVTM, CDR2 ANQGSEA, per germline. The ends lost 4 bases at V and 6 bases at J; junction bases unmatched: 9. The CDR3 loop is CSVAASGLFDTQYF. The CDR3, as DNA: TGCAGCGTTGCCGCTAGCGGGCTTTTTGATACGCAGTATTTT.

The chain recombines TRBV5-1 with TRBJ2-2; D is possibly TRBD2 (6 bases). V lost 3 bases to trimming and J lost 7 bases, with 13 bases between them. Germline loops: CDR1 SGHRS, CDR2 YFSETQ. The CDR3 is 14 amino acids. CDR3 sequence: CASSSSLSGGELFF. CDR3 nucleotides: TGCGCCAGCAGCTCGAGCCTTAGCGGCGGGGAGCTGTTTTTT.

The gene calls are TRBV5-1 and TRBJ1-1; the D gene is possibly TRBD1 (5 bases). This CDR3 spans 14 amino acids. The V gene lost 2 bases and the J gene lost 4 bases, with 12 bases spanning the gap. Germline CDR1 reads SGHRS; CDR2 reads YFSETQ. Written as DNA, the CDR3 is TGCGCCAGCAGCTTCGACAGTATACCCACTGAAGCTTTCTTT. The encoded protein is CASSFDSIPTEAFF.

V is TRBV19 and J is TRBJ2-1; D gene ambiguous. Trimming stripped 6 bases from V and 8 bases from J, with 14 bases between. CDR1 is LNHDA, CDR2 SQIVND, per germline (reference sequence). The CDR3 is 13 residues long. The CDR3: CASSDSISDEQFF. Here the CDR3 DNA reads TGTGCCAGTAGCGACTCTATTTCTGATGAGCAGTTCTTC.

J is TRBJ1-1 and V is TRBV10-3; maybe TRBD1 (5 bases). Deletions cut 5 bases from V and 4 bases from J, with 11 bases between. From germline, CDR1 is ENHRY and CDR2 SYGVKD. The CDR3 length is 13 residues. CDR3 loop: CAISQGSSTEAFF. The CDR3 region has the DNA TGTGCCATCAGTCAGGGATCGAGCACTGAAGCTTTCTTT.

The CDR3, as DNA: TGTGCCAGCGGGACAGCGCTTTCCGGTGGCTACACCTTC. Encoded protein: CASGTALSGGYTF. V gene TRBV2 combines with J gene TRBJ1-2; 7 bases are shared with TRBD1. Germline CDR1 is SNHLY and CDR2 is FYNNEI. The CDR3 spans 13 residues. Trimming cost V 8 bases and J 7 bases; bases outside gene matches: 10.

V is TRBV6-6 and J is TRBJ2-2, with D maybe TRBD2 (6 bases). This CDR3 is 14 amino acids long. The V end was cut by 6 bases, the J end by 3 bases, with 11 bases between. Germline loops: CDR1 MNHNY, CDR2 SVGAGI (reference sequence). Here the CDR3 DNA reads TGTGCCAGCAGGTTTCCGGGGGACACCGGGGAGCTGTTTTTT. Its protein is CASRFPGDTGELFF.

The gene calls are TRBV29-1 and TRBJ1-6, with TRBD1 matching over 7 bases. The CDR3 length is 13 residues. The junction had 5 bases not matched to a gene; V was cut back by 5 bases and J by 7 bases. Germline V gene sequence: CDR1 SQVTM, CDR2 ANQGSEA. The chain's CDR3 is CSVKKDRNSPLHF. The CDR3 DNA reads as TGCAGCGTTAAAAAGGACAGGAATTCACCCCTCCACTTT.

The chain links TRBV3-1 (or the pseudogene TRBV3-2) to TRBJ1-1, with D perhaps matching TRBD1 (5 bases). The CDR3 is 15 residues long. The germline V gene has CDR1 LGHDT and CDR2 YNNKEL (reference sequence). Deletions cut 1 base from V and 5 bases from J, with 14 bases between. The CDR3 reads CASSQGTLTGTEAFF. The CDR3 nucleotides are TGTGCCAGCAGCCAAGGGACACTGACTGGAACTGAAGCTTTCTTT.

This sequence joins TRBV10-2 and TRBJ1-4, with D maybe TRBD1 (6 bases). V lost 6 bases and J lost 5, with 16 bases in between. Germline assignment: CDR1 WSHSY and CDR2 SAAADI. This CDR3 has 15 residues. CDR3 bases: TGCGCCAGCAGAGCGGGGGGCTGGGAGAATGAAAAACTGTTTTTT. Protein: CASRAGGWENEKLFF.